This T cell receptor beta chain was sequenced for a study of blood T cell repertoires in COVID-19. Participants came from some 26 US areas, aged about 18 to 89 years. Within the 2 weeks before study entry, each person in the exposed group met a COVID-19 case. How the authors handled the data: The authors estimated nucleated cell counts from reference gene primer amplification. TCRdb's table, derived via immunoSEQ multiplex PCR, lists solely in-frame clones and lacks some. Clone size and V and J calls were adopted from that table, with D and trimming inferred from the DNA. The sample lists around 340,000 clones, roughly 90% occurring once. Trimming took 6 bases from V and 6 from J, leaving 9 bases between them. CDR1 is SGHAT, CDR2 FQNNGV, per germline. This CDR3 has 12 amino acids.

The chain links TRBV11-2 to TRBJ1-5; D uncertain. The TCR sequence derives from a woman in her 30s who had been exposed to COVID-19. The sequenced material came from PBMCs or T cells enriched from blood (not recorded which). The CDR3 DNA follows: TGTGCCAGCAGTATTGGCGGTCAGCCCCAGCATTTT. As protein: CASSIGGQPQHF.